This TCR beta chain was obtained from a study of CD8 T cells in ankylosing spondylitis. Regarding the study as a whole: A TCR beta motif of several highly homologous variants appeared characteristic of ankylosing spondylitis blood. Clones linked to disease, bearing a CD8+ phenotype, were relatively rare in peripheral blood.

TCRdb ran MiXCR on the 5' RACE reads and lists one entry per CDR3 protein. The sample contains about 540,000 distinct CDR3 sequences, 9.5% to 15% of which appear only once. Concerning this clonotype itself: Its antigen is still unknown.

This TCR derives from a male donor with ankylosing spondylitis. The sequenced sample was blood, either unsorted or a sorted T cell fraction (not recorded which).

In nucleotides, the CDR3 is TGTGCCAGCAGCTCCTGGGAGGGTCAGCCCCAGCATTTT. This encodes CASSSWEGQPQHF. The rearrangement joins TRBV12-3 or TRBV12-4 to TRBJ1-5; no clear D gene. CDR3 size: 13 residues. V was shortened by 6 bases and J by 6 bases, with 12 bases between the two germline ends.